The 11 T cell receptor beta chains reported below all come from one sample, sequenced in a study of blood T cells in healthy people across ages. Alongside a J-beta primer mix, a sample-barcoded 5' primer served in a second PCR lasting roughly 6 to 12 cycles. TCRdb re-called the 5' RACE reads with MiXCR, one entry per CDR3 protein. The sample consists of 800,000 or so distinct CDR3 sequences, approximately 25% of them appearing once. Another study also made use of these data, one on T cells of mothers and their children.

Source material: blood. These TCRs come from a boy aged 5-17 years in good health.

This clonotype was picked up a small number of times. This rearrangement joins TRBV7-9 to TRBJ1-2; D remains unclear. The germline CDR1 and CDR2 sequences are SEHNR and FQNEAQ (reference sequence). V shed 3 bases and J shed 3 bases, with 8 bases lying between them. CDR3 size: 13 residues. CDR3 in amino acids: CASSFIGDYGYTF. In nucleotides, the CDR3 is TGTGCCAGCAGCTTTATCGGAGACTATGGCTACACCTTC.

The chain employs TRBV7-2 and TRBJ2-7; the D gene is possibly TRBD2 (5 bases). Between the trimmed V and J ends, which lost 1 base and 7 bases, there was a span of 11 bases. This CDR3 region has 13 residues. The germline V gene encodes CDR1 SGHTA and CDR2 FQGNSA. Here the CDR3 DNA reads TGTGCCAGCAGCTTAGGCCCGACGGGAGAGCAGTACTTC. It specifies CASSLGPTGEQYF. Supplemented by reference TRBV7-2 and TRBJ2-7, the full variable domain reads GAGVSQSPSNKVTEKGKDVELRCDPISGHTALYWYRQSLGQGLEFLIYFQGNSAPDKSGLPSDRFSAERTGGSVSTLTIQRTQQEDSAVYLCASSLGPTGEQYFGPGTRLTVT.

This clonotype has only a few counts. The V gene is TRBV12-3 or TRBV12-4, the J gene TRBJ1-5; D gene uncertain. This CDR3 is built from 13 residues. V was shortened by 4 bases and J by 4 bases, with 8 bases between the two germline ends. Written as DNA, the CDR3 is TGTGCCAGCAGTTCGGACGGAAATCAGCCCCAGCATTTT. Its protein is CASSSDGNQPQHF.

This clonotype occurred a few times. This chain uses TRBV10-3 with TRBJ2-2; a possible D gene is TRBD2 (5 bases). Germline loops: CDR1 ENHRY, CDR2 SYGVKD. This CDR3 has 15 residues. The V and J ends lost 4 bases and 4 bases respectively, with 13 bases between them. The CDR3 nucleotides are TGTGCCATCAGTGTTTGGGAGTTGGGCACCGGGGAGCTGTTTTTT. It is translated as CAISVWELGTGELFF.

This chain connects TRBV7-3 to TRBJ2-3, with D possibly being TRBD2 (5 bases). CDR1 and CDR2 (germline): SGHTA, FQGTGA. The CDR3 is 14 amino acids. V lost 6 bases and J 0 bases, leaving 10 bases between the germline ends. The CDR3 loop is CASRQSGSTDTQYF. Here the CDR3 DNA reads TGTGCCAGCAGGCAGAGCGGAAGCACAGATACGCAGTATTTT.

The CDR3 is CASSQGGRYEQYF. The CDR3 DNA reads as TGCGCCAGCAGCCAAGGGGGCAGGTACGAGCAGTACTTC. This chain links TRBV4-1 with TRBJ2-7; D may be TRBD1 (5 bases). The CDR3 has 13 amino acids. Germline CDR1 reads MGHRA; CDR2 reads YSYEKL. Deletions cut 1 base from V and 4 bases from J, with 8 bases between.

This clonotype appeared a few times. This chain connects TRBV9 to TRBJ2-7; D gene uncertain. Trimming cost V 0 bases and J 7 bases, with 11 bases left between them. Germline CDR1 is SGDLS and CDR2 is YYNGEE. This CDR3 has 13 residues. In DNA, the CDR3 is TGTGCCAGCAGCGTAGTGGGCGGAAGGGAGCAGTACTTC. Translation gives CASSVVGGREQYF.

V is TRBV6-6 and J is TRBJ2-7; D may be TRBD1 (7 bases). V lost 8 bases and J lost 1, with 12 bases in between. Germline CDR1 is MNHNY and CDR2 is SVGAGI (reference sequence). The CDR3 is 13 residues long. The CDR3 sequence is CASCRGASYEQYF. Written as DNA, the CDR3 is TGTGCCAGCTGCAGGGGGGCATCCTACGAGCAGTACTTC.

This clonotype turned up a few times. The chain links TRBV29-1 to TRBJ2-1, with D unclear. Germline values: CDR1 SQVTM, CDR2 ANQGSEA. V was clipped by 2 bases and J by 4 bases, with 12 bases between them. CDR3 size: 14 residues. The CDR3 bases are TGCAGCGTTGAACCACGAGAGATTTACAATGAGCAGTTCTTC. Translated, it gives CSVEPREIYNEQFF.

The chain uses TRBV12-3 or TRBV12-4 and TRBJ1-2; 7 bases line up with TRBD1. The ends lost 6 bases at V and 4 bases at J; junction bases unmatched: 8. CDR3 length equals 14 residues. The DNA for the CDR3 is TGTGCCAGCAGCCTACAGGGGAACCCCTATGGCTACACCTTC. It is translated as CASSLQGNPYGYTF.

Regarding this clonotype: A clone one base away is much larger, so this may be a read error. This chain links TRBV20-1 with TRBJ2-7; tentatively, D is TRBD1 (6 bases). V shed 3 bases and J shed 6 bases, with 12 bases lying between them. The CDR3 covers 12 residues. Germline-derived CDR1 and CDR2 are DFQATT and SNEGSKA (reference sequence). The CDR3 here is CSARPGDCEQYF. In DNA, the CDR3 is TGCAGTGCTAGGCCAGGGGATTGCGAGCAGTACTTC.